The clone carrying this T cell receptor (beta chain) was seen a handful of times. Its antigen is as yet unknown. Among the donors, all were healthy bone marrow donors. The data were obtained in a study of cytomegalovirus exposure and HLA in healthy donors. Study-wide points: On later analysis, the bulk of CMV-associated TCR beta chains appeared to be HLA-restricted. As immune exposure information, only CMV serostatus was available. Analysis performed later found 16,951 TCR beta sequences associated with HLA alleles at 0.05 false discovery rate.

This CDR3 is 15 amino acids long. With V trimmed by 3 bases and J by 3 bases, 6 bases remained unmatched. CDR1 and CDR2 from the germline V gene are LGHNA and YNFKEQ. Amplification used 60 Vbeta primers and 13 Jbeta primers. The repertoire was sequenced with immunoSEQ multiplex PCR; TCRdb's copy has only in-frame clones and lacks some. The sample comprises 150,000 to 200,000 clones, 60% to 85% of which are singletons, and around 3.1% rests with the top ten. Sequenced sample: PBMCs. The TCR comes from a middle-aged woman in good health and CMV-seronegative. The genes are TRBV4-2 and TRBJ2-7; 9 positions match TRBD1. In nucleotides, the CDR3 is TGTGCCAGCAGCCAGCAACAGGGGGCAAGCTACGAGCAGTACTTC. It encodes CASSQQQGASYEQYF.